This T cell receptor beta chain was identified in a study of T cell responses to AZD1222 COVID-19 vaccine. Findings and caveats of the study: Possibly, clonal diversity was underestimated; donors were largely white British and included more females.

Using immunoSEQ multiplex PCR, the repertoire was profiled, and TCRdb retains in-frame clones only, with some absent. Of nearly 95,000 clones detected, 85% to 90% appear once; the ten largest clones hold 8.4%. A note on this clone: As yet, its antigen is unknown.

The source material was peripheral blood, sampled on day 0 of AZD1222 vaccination. This sequence was found in an adult in good health.

CDR3 nucleotides: TGTGCCAGCAGCTTCCTGGGGGCATACGAGCAGTACTTC. The encoded protein is CASSFLGAYEQYF. The chain couples TRBV11-2 to TRBJ2-7; a weak D match, TRBD1 (6 bases). Germline lookup yields CDR1 SGHAT and CDR2 FQNNGV. V was shortened by 3 bases and J by 4 bases, with 10 bases between the two germline ends. The CDR3 is 13 residues long.